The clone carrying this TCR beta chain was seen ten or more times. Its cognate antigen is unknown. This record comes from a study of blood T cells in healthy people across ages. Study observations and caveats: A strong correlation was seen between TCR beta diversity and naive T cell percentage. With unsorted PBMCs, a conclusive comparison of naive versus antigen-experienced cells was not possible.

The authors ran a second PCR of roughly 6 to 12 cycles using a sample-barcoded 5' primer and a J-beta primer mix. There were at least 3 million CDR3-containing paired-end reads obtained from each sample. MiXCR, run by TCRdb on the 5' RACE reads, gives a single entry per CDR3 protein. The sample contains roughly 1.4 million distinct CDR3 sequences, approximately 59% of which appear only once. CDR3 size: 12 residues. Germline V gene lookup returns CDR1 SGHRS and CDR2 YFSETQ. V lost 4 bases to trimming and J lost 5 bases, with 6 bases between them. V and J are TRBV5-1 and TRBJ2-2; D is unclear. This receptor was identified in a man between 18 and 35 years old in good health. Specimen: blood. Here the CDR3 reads CASSPDTGELFF. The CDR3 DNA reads TGCGCCAGCAGCCCCGATACCGGGGAGCTGTTTTTT.